A single sample is the source of the 11 T cell receptor beta chains below, sequenced in a study of cytomegalovirus exposure and HLA in healthy donors. TCRdb's copy holds only in-frame clones and misses some; the assay was immunoSEQ multiplex PCR. The repertoire holds fewer than 120,000 clones, with roughly 88% as singletons. Sequenced input: PBMCs. The receptors come from a woman aged 30 to 39 in good health and CMV-seropositive.

CDR3 residues: CAWSLTSGSGTGELFF. CDR3 nucleotide sequence: TGTGCCTGGAGTTTGACTAGCGGGAGTGGGACCGGGGAGCTGTTTTTT. The rearrangement uses TRBV30 and TRBJ2-2, with 12 positions matching TRBD2. Germline CDR1 GTSNPN, CDR2 SVGIG (reference sequence). The CDR3 sequence is 16 residues long. The V gene end was trimmed by 2 bases and the J gene end by 5 bases; junction bases not matched to a gene: 6.

V is TRBV4-1 and J is TRBJ1-4, with 9 bases fitting TRBD1. The trim removed 2 bases at V and 5 bases at J, leaving 6 bases unmatched. Germline CDR1 reads MGHRA; CDR2 reads YSYEKL. The CDR3 consists of 16 residues. CDR3 residues: CASSQPNRGRNEKLFF. In DNA, the CDR3 is TGCGCCAGCAGCCAACCAAACAGGGGGCGCAATGAAAAACTGTTTTTT.

This sequence joins TRBV30 and TRBJ1-1; a weak D match, TRBD1 (5 bases). The germline CDR1 and CDR2 sequences are GTSNPN and SVGIG (reference sequence). The CDR3 runs to 16 residues. Deletions cut 0 bases from V and 4 bases from J, with 18 bases between. The CDR3 DNA reads as TGTGCCTGGAGTGTACCTGGATTAGGGGTTTCCACTGAAGCTTTCTTT. This codes for CAWSVPGLGVSTEAFF.

The chain joins TRBV20-1 to TRBJ2-1; perhaps TRBD1 as D (5 bases). Per the germline V gene, CDR1 is DFQATT and CDR2 is SNEGSKA (reference sequence). The CDR3 contains 10 residues. Trimming took off 5 bases at V and 10 bases at J, with 9 bases between the two ends. The CDR3 reads CSALDREQFF. For the CDR3, the DNA is TGCAGTGCTTTAGACAGAGAGCAGTTCTTC.

The chain links TRBV4-2 to TRBJ2-3; no clear D gene. Germline CDR1 LGHNA, CDR2 YNFKEQ. The V end lost 2 bases, the J end lost 6 bases, and 12 bases lay between the germline ends. This CDR3 comprises 14 residues. CDR3 sequence reads: CASSQPDERDTQYF. The CDR3 DNA sequence: TGTGCCAGCAGCCAACCCGACGAGAGGGATACGCAGTATTTT.

The rearrangement links TRBV7-2 to TRBJ2-5; TRBD1 matches at 9 bases. Germline V gene sequence: CDR1 SGHTA, CDR2 FQGNSA. V was clipped by 3 bases and J by 5 bases; unmatched bases: 7. The CDR3 contains 15 residues. The CDR3 DNA reads TGTGCCAGCAGCTTGCGGACAGGGGACGCGGAGACCCAGTACTTC. This sequence encodes CASSLRTGDAETQYF.

V is TRBV27 and J is TRBJ2-7; TRBD2 matches 8 bases. V lost 5 bases, J lost 4 bases, and 10 bases stayed unmatched. The V gene's germline CDR1 is MNHEY and CDR2 SMNVEV (reference sequence). The CDR3 consists of 15 residues. The CDR3 reads CASSRSGGERYEQYF. In nucleotides, the CDR3 is TGTGCCAGCAGTCGCTCCGGGGGGGAAAGATACGAGCAGTACTTC.

This chain connects TRBV15 to TRBJ1-5, with 8 nucleotides matching TRBD1. The germline CDR1 and CDR2 sequences are LNHNV and YYDKDF (reference sequence). The CDR3 is 15 residues long. V lost 1 base to trimming and J lost 3 bases; unmatched junction nucleotides: 2. This CDR3 reads CATSRGDRTNQPQHF. CDR3 coding DNA: TGTGCCACCAGCAGAGGGGACAGGACCAATCAGCCCCAGCATTTT.

Details on this clone: Other DNA sequences of this sample code for an identical CDR3. This chain joins TRBV28 and TRBJ2-1, with TRBD2 matching 11 bases. The CDR3 runs 16 residues. Germline lookup yields CDR1 MDHEN and CDR2 SYDVKM. V lost 5 bases and J lost 3; bases outside the gene matches: 6. CDR3 loop: CASSPPGTSGYNEQFF. Written as DNA, the CDR3 is TGTGCCAGCAGTCCGCCCGGGACTAGCGGCTACAATGAGCAGTTCTTC.

This chain joins TRBV7-6 and TRBJ2-1; 7 bases fit TRBD2. The CDR3 runs to 22 residues. Germline V lookup: CDR1 SGHVS, CDR2 FNYEAQ. With 1 base clipped from V and 2 bases from J, the junction kept 23 bases outside the gene matches. CDR3 sequence (DNA): TGTGCCAGCAGCTTAGGCCGATCCGGGACTATCCCATTTATCCTACCCTACAATGAGCAGTTCTTC. As protein: CASSLGRSGTIPFILPYNEQFF.

V gene TRBV4-3 combines with J gene TRBJ2-3; the match to TRBD2 covers 7 bases. CDR3 length equals 20 residues. V lost 2 bases to trimming and J lost 0 bases; unmatched junction nucleotides: 17. Per the germline V gene, CDR1 is LGHNA and CDR2 is YSLEER. CDR3 in amino acids: CASSQFRTRRLATSTDTQYF. The CDR3 nucleotides are TGCGCCAGCAGCCAATTCCGTACCCGGAGACTAGCAACAAGCACAGATACGCAGTATTTT.